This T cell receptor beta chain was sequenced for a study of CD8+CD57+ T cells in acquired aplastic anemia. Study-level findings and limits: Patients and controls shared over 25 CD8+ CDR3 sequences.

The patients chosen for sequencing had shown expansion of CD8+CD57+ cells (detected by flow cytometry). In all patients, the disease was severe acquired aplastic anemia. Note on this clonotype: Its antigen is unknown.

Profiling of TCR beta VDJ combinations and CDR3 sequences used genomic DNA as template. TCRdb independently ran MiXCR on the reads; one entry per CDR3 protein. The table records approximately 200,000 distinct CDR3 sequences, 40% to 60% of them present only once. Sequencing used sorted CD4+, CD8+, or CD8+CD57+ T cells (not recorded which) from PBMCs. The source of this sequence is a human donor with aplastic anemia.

The CDR3 nucleotides are TGTGCCAGCAGCTTATTCTACCAGGGGGGACAGCCCCAGCATTTT. The encoded protein is CASSLFYQGGQPQHF. The chain recombines TRBV7-8 with TRBJ1-5; TRBD1 agrees at 7 bases. The germline CDR1 and CDR2 sequences are SGHVS and FQNEAQ. The V gene end was trimmed by 2 bases and the J gene end by 7 bases; junction bases not matched to a gene: 8. This CDR3 has 15 residues.